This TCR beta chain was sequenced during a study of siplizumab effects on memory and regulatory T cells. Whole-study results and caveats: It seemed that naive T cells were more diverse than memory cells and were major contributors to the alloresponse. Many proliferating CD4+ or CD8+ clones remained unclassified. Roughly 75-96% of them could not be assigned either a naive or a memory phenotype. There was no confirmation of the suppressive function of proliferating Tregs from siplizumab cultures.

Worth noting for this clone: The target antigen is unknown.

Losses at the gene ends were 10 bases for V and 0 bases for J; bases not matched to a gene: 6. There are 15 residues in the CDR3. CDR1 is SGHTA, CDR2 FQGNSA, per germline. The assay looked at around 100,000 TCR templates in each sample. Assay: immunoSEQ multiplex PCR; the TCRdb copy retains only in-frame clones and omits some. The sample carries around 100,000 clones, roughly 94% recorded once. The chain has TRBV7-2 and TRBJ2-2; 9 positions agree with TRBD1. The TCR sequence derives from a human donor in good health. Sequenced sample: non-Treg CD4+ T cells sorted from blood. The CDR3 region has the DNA TGTGCCACCCGACAGGGGGGGACGAACACCGGGGAGCTGTTTTTT. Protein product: CATRQGGTNTGELFF. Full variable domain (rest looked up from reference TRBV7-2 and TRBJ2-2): GAGVSQSPSNKVTEKGKDVELRCDPISGHTALYWYRQSLGQGLEFLIYFQGNSAPDKSGLPSDRFSAERTGGSVSTLTIQRTQQEDSAVYLCATRQGGTNTGELFFGEGSRLTVL.